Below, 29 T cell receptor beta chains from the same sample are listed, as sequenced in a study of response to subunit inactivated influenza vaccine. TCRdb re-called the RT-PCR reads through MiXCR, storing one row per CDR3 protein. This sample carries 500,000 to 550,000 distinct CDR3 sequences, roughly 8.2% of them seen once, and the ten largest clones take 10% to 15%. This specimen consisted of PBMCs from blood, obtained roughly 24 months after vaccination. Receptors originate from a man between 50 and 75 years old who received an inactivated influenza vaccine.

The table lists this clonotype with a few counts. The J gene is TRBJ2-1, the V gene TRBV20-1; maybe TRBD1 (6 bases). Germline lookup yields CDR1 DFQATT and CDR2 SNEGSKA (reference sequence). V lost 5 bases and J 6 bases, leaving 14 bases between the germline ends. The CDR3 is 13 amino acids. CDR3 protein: CSAERGQLNEQFF. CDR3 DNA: TGCAGTGCTGAGCGTGGACAGCTCAATGAGCAGTTCTTC.

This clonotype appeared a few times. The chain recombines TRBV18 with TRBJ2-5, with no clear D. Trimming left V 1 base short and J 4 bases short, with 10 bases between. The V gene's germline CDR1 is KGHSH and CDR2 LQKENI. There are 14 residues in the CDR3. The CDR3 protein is CASSPRSGTETQYF. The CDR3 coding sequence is TGTGCCAGCTCACCACGGTCGGGTACAGAGACCCAGTACTTC.

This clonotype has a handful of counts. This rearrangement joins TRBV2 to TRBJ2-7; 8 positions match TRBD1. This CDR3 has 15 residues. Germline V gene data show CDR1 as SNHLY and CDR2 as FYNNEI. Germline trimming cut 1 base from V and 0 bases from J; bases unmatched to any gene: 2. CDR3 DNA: TGTGCCAGCAGTGAAGGCAGGGGGCTCTCCTACGAGCAGTACTTC. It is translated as CASSEGRGLSYEQYF.

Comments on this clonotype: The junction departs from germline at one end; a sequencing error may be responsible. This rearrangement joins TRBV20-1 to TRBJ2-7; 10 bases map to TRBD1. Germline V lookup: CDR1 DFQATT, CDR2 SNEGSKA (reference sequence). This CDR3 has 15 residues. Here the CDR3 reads CSASTRTGGFYERYF. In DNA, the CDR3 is TGCAGTGCTAGTACCCGGACAGGGGGATTCTACGAGCGGTACTTC.

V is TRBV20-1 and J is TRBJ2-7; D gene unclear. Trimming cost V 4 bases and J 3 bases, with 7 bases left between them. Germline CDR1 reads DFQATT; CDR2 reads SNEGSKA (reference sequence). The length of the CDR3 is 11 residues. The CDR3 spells CSATMVYEQYF. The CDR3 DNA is TGCAGTGCTACAATGGTCTACGAGCAGTACTTC.

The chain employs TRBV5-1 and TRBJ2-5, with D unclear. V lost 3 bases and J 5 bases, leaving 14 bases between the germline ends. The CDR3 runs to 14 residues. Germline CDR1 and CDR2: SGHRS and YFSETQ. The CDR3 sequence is CASSSGIGDETQYF. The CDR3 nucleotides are TGCGCCAGCAGCTCTGGGATAGGCGACGAGACCCAGTACTTC.

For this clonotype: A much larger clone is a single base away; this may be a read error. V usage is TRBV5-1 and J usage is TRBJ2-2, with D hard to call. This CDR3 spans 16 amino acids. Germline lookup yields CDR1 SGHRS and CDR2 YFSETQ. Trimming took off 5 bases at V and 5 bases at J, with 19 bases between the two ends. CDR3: CASRPLTSTETGELFF. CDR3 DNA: TGCGCCAGCAGGCCCCTGACCTCAACGGAAACCGGGGAGCTGTTTTTT.

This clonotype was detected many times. The CDR3 DNA reads as TGCAGTGCAATATTTGGAGTTGAAGCTTTCTTT. Its translation is CSAIFGVEAFF. The V gene is TRBV20-1, the J gene TRBJ1-1; no firm D call. V was clipped by 6 bases and J by 7 bases, with 12 bases between them. Germline V gives CDR1 DFQATT, CDR2 SNEGSKA (reference sequence). The CDR3 totals 11 residues.

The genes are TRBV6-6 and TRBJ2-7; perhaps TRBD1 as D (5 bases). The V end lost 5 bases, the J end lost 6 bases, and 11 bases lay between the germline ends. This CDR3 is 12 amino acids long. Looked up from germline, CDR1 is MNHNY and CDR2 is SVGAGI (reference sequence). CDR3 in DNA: TGTGCCAGCAGTGGTCAGGGTCGCGAGCAGTACTTC. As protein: CASSGQGREQYF.

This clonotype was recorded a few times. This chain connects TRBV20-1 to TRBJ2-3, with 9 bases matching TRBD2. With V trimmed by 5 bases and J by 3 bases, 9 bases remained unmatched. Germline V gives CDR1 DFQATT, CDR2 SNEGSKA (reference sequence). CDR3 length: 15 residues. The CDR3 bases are TGCAGTGCTTCACCGGCTAGCGGGGTGACAGATACGCAGTATTTT. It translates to CSASPASGVTDTQYF.

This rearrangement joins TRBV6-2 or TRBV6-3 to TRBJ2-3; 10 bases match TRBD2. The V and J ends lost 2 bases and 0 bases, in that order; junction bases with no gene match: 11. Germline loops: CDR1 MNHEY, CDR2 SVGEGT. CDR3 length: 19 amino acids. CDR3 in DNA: TGTGCCAGCAGTTACCGCGTAGCGGGGGGTATCTCTAGCACAGATACGCAGTATTTT. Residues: CASSYRVAGGISSTDTQYF.

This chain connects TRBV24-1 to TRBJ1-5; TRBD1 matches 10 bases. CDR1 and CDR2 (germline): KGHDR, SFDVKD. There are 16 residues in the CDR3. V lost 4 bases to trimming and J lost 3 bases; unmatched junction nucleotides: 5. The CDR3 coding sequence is TGTGCCACCAGTGACGGACAGGGGGACTACAATCAGCCCCAGCATTTT. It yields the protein CATSDGQGDYNQPQHF.

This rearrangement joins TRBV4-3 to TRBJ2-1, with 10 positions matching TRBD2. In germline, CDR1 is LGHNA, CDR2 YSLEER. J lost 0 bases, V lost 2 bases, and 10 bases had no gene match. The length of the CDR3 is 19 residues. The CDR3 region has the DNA TGCGCCAGCAGCCAACTTCTGAGCGGGGGGGCCAGCTCCTACAATGAGCAGTTCTTC. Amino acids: CASSQLLSGGASSYNEQFF.

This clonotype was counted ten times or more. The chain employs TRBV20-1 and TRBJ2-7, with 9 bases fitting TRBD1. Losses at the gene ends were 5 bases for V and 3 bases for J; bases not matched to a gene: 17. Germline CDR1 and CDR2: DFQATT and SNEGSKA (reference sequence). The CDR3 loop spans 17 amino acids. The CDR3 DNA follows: TGCAGTGCTTACCTCCCGGGACAGGGTGCTCCAGTCTACGAGCAGTACTTC. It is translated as CSAYLPGQGAPVYEQYF.

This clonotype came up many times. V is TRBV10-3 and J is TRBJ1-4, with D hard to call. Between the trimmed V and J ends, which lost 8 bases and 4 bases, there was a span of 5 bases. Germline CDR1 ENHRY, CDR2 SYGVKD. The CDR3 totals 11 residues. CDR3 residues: CAIGDNEKLFF. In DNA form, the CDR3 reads TGTGCCATCGGAGATAATGAAAAACTGTTTTTT.

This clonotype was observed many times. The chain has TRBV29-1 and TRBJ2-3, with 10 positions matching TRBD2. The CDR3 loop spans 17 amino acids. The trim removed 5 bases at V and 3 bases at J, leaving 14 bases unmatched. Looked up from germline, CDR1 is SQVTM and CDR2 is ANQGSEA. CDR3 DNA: TGCAGCGTTCTGGCTAGCGGGAGAAAGGGAAGGACAGATACGCAGTATTTT. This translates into CSVLASGRKGRTDTQYF.

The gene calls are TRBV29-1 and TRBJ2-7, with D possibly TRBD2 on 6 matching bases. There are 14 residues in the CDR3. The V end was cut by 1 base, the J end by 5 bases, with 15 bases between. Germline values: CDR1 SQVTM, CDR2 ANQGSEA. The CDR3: CSVEGPGEVHEQYF. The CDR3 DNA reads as TGCAGCGTTGAAGGACCGGGAGAAGTCCACGAGCAGTACTTC.

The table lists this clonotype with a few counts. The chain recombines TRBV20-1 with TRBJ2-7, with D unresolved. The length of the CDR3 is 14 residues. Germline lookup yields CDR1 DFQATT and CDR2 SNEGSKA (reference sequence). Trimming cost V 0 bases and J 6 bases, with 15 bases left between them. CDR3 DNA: TGCAGTGCTAGAGATAAAAGTGCCCTGCCCGAGCAGTACTTC. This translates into CSARDKSALPEQYF.

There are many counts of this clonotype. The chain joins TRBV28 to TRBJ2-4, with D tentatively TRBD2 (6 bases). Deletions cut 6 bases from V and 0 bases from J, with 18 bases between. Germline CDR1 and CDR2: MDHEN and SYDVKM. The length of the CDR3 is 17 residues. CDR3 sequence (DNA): TGTGCCAGCAGCCTGTCCGGGAGCGCTGGAGCCAAAAACATTCAGTACTTC. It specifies CASSLSGSAGAKNIQYF. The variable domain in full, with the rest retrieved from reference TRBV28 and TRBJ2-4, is DVKVTQSSRYLVKRTGEKVFLECVQDMDHENMFWYRQDPGLGLRLIYFSYDVKMKEKGDIPEGYSVSREKKERFSLILESASTNQTSMYLCASSLSGSAGAKNIQYFGAGTRLSVL.

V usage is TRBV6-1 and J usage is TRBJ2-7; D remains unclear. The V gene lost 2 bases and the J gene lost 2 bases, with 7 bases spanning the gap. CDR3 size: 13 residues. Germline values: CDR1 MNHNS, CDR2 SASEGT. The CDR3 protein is CASSERAPYEQYF. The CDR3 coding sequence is TGTGCCAGCAGTGAAAGGGCCCCCTACGAGCAGTACTTC.

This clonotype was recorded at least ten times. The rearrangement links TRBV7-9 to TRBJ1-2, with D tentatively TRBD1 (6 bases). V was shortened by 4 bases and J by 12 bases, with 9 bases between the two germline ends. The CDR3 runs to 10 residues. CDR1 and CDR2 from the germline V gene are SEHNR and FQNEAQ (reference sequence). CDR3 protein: CASSYREHTF. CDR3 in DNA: TGTGCCAGCAGCTACAGGGAGCACACCTTC.

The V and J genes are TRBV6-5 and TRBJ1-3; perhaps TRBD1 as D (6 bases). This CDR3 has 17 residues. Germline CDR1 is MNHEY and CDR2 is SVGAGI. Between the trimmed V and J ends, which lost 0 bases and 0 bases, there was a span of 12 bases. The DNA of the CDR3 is TGTGCCAGCAGTTACTCCCGCAGGGGCGCCTCTGGAAACACCATATATTTT. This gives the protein CASSYSRRGASGNTIYF.

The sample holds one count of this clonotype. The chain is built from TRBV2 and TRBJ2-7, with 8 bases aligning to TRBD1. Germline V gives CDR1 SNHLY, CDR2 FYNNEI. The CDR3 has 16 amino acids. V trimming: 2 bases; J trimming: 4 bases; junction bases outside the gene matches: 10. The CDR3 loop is CASSEKLRDRIYEQYF. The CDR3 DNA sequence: TGTGCCAGCAGTGAAAAACTACGGGACAGGATATACGAGCAGTACTTC. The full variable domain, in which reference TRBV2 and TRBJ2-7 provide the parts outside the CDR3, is EPEVTQTPSHQVTQMGQEVILRCVPISNHLYFYWYRQILGQKVEFLVSFYNNEISEKSEIFDDQFSVERPDGSNFTLKIRSTKLEDSAMYFCASSEKLRDRIYEQYFGPGTRLTVT.

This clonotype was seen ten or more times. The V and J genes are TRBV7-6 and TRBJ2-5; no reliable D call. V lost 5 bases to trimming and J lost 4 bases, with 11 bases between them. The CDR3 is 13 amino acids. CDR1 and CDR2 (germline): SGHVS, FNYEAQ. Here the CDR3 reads CASSRDLRETQYF. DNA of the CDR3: TGTGCCAGCAGCCGTGACTTGAGAGAGACCCAGTACTTC.

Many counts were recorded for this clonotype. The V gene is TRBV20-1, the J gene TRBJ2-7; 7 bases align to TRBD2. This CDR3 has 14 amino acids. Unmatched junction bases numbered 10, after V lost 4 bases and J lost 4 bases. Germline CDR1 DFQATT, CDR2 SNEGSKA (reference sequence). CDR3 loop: CSATGGTLLYEQYF. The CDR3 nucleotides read TGCAGTGCTACCGGGGGGACGCTTTTGTACGAGCAGTACTTC.

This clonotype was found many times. The CDR3 coding sequence is TGTGCCAGCAGCCAATCGGGTTATGAAAAACTGTTTTTT. This sequence encodes CASSQSGYEKLFF. This rearrangement joins TRBV16 to TRBJ1-4; D call uncertain. This CDR3 region has 13 residues. CDR1 and CDR2 (germline): KGHSY, FQNENV. Trimming left V 0 bases short and J 6 bases short, with 5 bases between.

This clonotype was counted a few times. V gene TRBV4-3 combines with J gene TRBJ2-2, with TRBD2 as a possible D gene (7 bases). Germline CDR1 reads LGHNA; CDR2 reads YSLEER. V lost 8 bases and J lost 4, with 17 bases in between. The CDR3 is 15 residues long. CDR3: CASRKGGAVTGELFF. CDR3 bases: TGCGCCAGCCGAAAGGGGGGGGCGGTCACCGGGGAGCTGTTTTTT.

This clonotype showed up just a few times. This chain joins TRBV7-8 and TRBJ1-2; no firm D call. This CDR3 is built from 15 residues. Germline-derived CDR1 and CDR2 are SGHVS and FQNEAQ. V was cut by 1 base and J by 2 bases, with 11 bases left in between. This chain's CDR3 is CASSLGRSWNYGYTF. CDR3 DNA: TGTGCCAGCAGCTTAGGGCGATCCTGGAACTATGGCTACACCTTC.

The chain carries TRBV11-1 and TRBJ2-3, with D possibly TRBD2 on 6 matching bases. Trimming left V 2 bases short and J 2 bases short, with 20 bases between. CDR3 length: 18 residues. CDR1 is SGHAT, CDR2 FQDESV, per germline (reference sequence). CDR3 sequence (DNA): TGTGCCAGCAGCTTAATTGTGCGGAGGAGGGGACCCACAGATACGCAGTATTTT. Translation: CASSLIVRRRGPTDTQYF. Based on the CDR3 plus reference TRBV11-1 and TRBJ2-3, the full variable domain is EAEVAQSPRYKITEKSQAVAFWCDPISGHATLYWYRQILGQGPELLVQFQDESVVDDSQLPKDRFSAERLKGVDSTLKIQPAELGDSAMYLCASSLIVRRRGPTDTQYFGPGTRLTVL.